These 17 T cell receptor beta chains share one sample of origin, sequenced in a study of cytomegalovirus exposure and HLA in healthy donors. PCR involved 60 Vbeta and 13 Jbeta primers. Sequenced by immunoSEQ multiplex PCR; TCRdb stores in-frame clones only, minus some. Of about 230,000 clones listed, over 65% are singletons. Sequencing was performed on PBMCs. All receptors derive from a human donor in good health.

Concerning this clone: The sample holds other DNA sequences that translate to the same CDR3. V and J are TRBV30 and TRBJ1-2; tentative D call: TRBD1 (5 bases). CDR1 is GTSNPN, CDR2 SVGIG, per germline (reference sequence). There are 12 residues in the CDR3. V was trimmed by 0 bases and J by 5 bases, leaving 7 bases between them. The CDR3 DNA follows: TGTGCCTGGAGTGTAGCAGGGTATGGCTACACCTTC. This encodes CAWSVAGYGYTF.

The rearrangement links TRBV4-1 to TRBJ2-7, with a possible D match to TRBD2 (5 bases). Trimming took 0 bases from V and 2 from J, leaving 20 bases between them. CDR3 length: 18 residues. CDR1 is MGHRA and CDR2 is YSYEKL in the germline V gene. The DNA of the CDR3 is TGCGCCAGCAGCCAAGACACGCCATTCGGGGTCACCGCCTACGAGCAGTACTTC. Amino acids: CASSQDTPFGVTAYEQYF.

This clone was counted only a few times. The gene calls are TRBV6-5 and TRBJ1-1, with TRBD1 matching over 7 bases. The V segment lost 6 bases and the J segment 1 base; nucleotides outside the gene matches: 5. Germline assignment: CDR1 MNHEY and CDR2 SVGAGI. The CDR3 runs to 14 residues. The CDR3 DNA reads TGTGCCAGCAGGCCACAGGGGCAGAACACTGAAGCTTTCTTT. This sequence encodes CASRPQGQNTEAFF.

The V and J genes are TRBV5-5 and TRBJ1-3; D is possibly TRBD1 (6 bases). The CDR3 length is 15 residues. Germline V gene lookup returns CDR1 SGHKS and CDR2 YYEKEE (reference sequence). Trimming took off 5 bases at V and 7 bases at J, with 19 bases between the two ends. The CDR3 spells CASSTQTGLGNTIYF. The CDR3 DNA follows: TGTGCCAGCAGTACTCAGACAGGACTGGGGAACACCATATATTTT.

The rearrangement uses TRBV11-2 and TRBJ1-3; D unresolved. The germline V and J ends were trimmed by 1 base and 2 bases, with 9 bases remaining between them. The CDR3 is made up of 15 amino acids. CDR1 SGHAT and CDR2 FQNNGV come from the germline V gene. In nucleotides, the CDR3 is TGTGCCAGCAGCTTAGGCAGTTTCACTGGAAACACCATATATTTT. This encodes CASSLGSFTGNTIYF.

The rearrangement uses TRBV5-8 and TRBJ2-7, with D uncertain. This CDR3 region has 11 residues. Germline V gene lookup returns CDR1 SGHTS and CDR2 YDEGEE. Trimming pared 3 bases from V and 4 bases from J, leaving 5 bases between. The CDR3 sequence: CASSYRYEQYF. CDR3 coding DNA: TGTGCCAGCAGCTATCGGTACGAGCAGTACTTC.

The sample holds a few counts of this clone. The chain employs TRBV7-9 and TRBJ2-2, with unresolved D. The CDR3 runs to 12 residues. CDR1 and CDR2 from the germline V gene are SEHNR and FQNEAQ (reference sequence). Trimming removed 1 base at V and 8 bases at J, with 5 bases between. The CDR3 sequence: CASSLVRGELFF. The DNA for the CDR3 is TGTGCCAGCAGCTTAGTGAGGGGGGAGCTGTTTTTT. The entire variable domain, with the rest obtained from reference TRBV7-9 and TRBJ2-2, is as follows: DTGVSQNPRHKITKRGQNVTFRCDPISEHNRLYWYRQTLGQGPEFLTYFQNEAQLEKSRLLSDRFSAERPKGSFSTLEIQRTEQGDSAMYLCASSLVRGELFFGEGSRLTVL.

This rearrangement joins TRBV18 to TRBJ1-3, with D possibly matching TRBD1 (6 bases). The CDR3 is 16 amino acids. The germline V gene has CDR1 KGHSH and CDR2 LQKENI. The V end lost 6 bases, the J end lost 0 bases, and 15 bases lay between the germline ends. The DNA of the CDR3 is TGTGCCAGCTCTGGGACTACGGACAGCTCTGGAAACACCATATATTTT. Its protein product is CASSGTTDSSGNTIYF.

The V gene is TRBV2, the J gene TRBJ2-3, with unresolved D. This CDR3 is 13 amino acids long. Germline lookup yields CDR1 SNHLY and CDR2 FYNNEI. V gave up 7 bases and J gave up 2 bases, with 10 bases separating them. CDR3: CASTRSFTDTQYF. DNA for the CDR3: TGTGCCAGCACTCGCAGTTTCACAGATACGCAGTATTTT.

The rearrangement uses TRBV5-4 and TRBJ2-6, with a weak D call TRBD2 (6 bases). The germline CDR1 and CDR2 sequences are SGHNT and YYREEE (reference sequence). The germline V and J ends were trimmed by 0 bases and 0 bases, with 19 bases remaining between them. The CDR3 contains 20 residues. In nucleotides, the CDR3 is TGTGCCAGCAGCTTGGGGCGGGGTGTGTCCTTCTTCTCTGGGGCCAACGTCCTGACTTTC. It is translated as CASSLGRGVSFFSGANVLTF.

The chain's CDR3 is CASSPFTGGSDYGYTF. CDR3 sequence (DNA): TGTGCCAGCTCACCTTTTACAGGGGGCTCTGATTATGGCTACACCTTC. V is TRBV18 and J is TRBJ1-2; TRBD1 matches at 9 bases. CDR1 and CDR2 from the germline V gene are KGHSH and LQKENI. V gave up 3 bases and J gave up 5 bases; unmatched junction bases: 10. The CDR3 has 16 amino acids.

This chain uses TRBV27 with TRBJ1-1; 8 bases align to TRBD1. The ends lost 9 bases at V and 4 bases at J; junction bases unmatched: 7. Germline-derived CDR1 and CDR2 are MNHEY and SMNVEV (reference sequence). This CDR3 contains 13 residues. In DNA form, the CDR3 reads TGTGCCAGTACGAACAGGGGGAGCACTGAAGCTTTCTTT. It is translated as CASTNRGSTEAFF.

The sample holds a few counts of this clone. V is TRBV4-3 and J is TRBJ1-2; D is possibly TRBD1 (5 bases). The V gene lost 3 bases and the J gene lost 3 bases, with 14 bases spanning the gap. The germline V gene has CDR1 LGHNA and CDR2 YSLEER. The CDR3 covers 15 residues. Here the CDR3 DNA reads TGCGCCAGCAGCCAGCGAGGCCGGGACTACTATGGCTACACCTTC. Translation gives CASSQRGRDYYGYTF.

This clone showed up just a few times. The junction does not match germline at one end; this may be a read error. This chain links TRBV7-7 with TRBJ2-3, with 11 bases identical to TRBD2. CDR1 and CDR2 (germline): SSHAT, FNYEAQ (reference sequence). CDR3 length: 16 amino acids. CDR3 amino acids: CASSPTTSGSADTQYF. The CDR3 DNA reads as TGTGCTAGCAGCCCTACTACTAGCGGGAGTGCAGATACGCAGTATTTT.

The CDR3 DNA reads as TGTGCCAGCTCATCGCGGGAATATGAGCAGTTCTTC. Residues: CASSSREYEQFF. The rearrangement links TRBV18 to TRBJ2-1, with D possibly matching TRBD2 (6 bases). This CDR3 is built from 12 residues. Germline V gene data show CDR1 as KGHSH and CDR2 as LQKENI. Trimming took 5 bases from V and 8 from J, leaving 10 bases between them.

V usage is TRBV27 and J usage is TRBJ1-1; 8 bases are shared with TRBD1. The CDR3 is 14 amino acids. Germline V CDR1 and CDR2: MNHEY, SMNVEV (reference sequence). The junction had 9 bases not matched to a gene; V was cut back by 6 bases and J by 6 bases. The CDR3 DNA follows: TGTGCCAGCAGGCCGGACAGGGCCCGTCCTGAAGCTTTCTTT. It encodes CASRPDRARPEAFF.

This chain uses TRBV29-1 with TRBJ1-2, with a weak D call TRBD1 (5 bases). Germline lookup yields CDR1 SQVTM and CDR2 ANQGSEA. The CDR3 runs to 16 residues. V was shortened by 3 bases and J by 6 bases, with 23 bases between the two germline ends. CDR3 amino acids: CSVESPLGTGRDGYTF. The DNA for the CDR3 is TGCAGCGTTGAGTCCCCGTTGGGGACGGGGAGGGATGGCTACACCTTC. The entire variable domain, with the rest obtained from reference TRBV29-1 and TRBJ1-2, is as follows: SAVISQKPSRDICQRGTSLTIQCQVDSQVTMMFWYRQQPGQSLTLIATANQGSEATYESGFVIDKFPISRPNLTFSTLTVSNMSPEDSSIYLCSVESPLGTGRDGYTFGSGTRLTVV.